This T cell receptor beta chain emerged from a study of T-cell memory formation after mild COVID-19. Study overall: TCR clusters were largely donor specific.

Constant-segment primers served in 5'RACE that generated TCR alpha and TCR beta cDNA libraries bearing sample barcodes and UMIs. Via MiXCR, TCRdb re-called the 5' RACE reads, giving one row per CDR3 protein. The data contain roughly 300,000 distinct CDR3 sequences, around 13% of them seen just once; the ten biggest clones take up about 20%. Concerning this clonotype itself: One end of the junction is discordant with germline, which a read error may explain.

The length of the CDR3 is 14 residues. The germline CDR1 and CDR2 sequences are SSHAT and FNYEAQ (reference sequence). The chain has TRBV7-7 and TRBJ2-5; D ambiguous. The TCR was taken from a man younger than 35 who had mild COVID-19 (a few samples of this study predate the infection). Cell type and time point are not known. Sequenced material: PBMCs or a T cell subset sorted from them (not recorded which). The CDR3 reads CASSLGMGYETQYF. In DNA, the CDR3 is TGTGCTAGCAGCTTGGGAATGGGTTACGAGACCCAGTACTTC.